This T cell receptor beta chain was identified in a study of T cell changes during pregnancy in multiple sclerosis. This clone was found once. Sequenced by immunoSEQ multiplex PCR; TCRdb stores in-frame clones only, minus some. The sample contains some 28,000 clones, roughly 89% of which appear only once. Per germline, CDR1 MNHEY and CDR2 SMNVEV (reference sequence). CDR3 length: 15 residues. The V end lost 3 bases, the J end lost 4 bases, and 13 bases lay between the germline ends. The J gene is TRBJ2-1, the V gene TRBV27, with D uncertain. The source was CD8+ T cells from peripheral blood mononuclear cells, collected before pregnancy. This TCR derives from a female donor with multiple sclerosis, enrolled in a pregnancy study. CDR3: CASSFARPLYNEQFF. In DNA, the CDR3 is TGTGCCAGCAGTTTCGCGAGGCCCCTATACAATGAGCAGTTCTTC.